A single sample gave rise to the 27 T cell receptor beta chains below, sequenced in a study of glioma-infiltrating T cells after dendritic cell vaccination. Assay: immunoSEQ multiplex PCR; the TCRdb copy retains only in-frame clones and omits some. Among about 63,000 clones listed, approximately 81% were seen once. Noted time point: after dendritic cell vaccination, including at tumor progression/relapse. The specimen was blood, collected after dendritic cell vaccination. All receptors come from a human donor with glioblastoma.

V and J are TRBV5-6 and TRBJ2-7; 10 nucleotides agree with TRBD1. Germline assignment: CDR1 SGHDT and CDR2 YYEEEE. The CDR3 sequence is 17 residues long. With V trimmed by 1 base and J by 3 bases, 10 bases remained unmatched. The CDR3 coding sequence is TGTGCCAGCAGCTTGTCGGGACAGGGGTTTCTTGGCTACGAGCAGTACTTC. This codes for CASSLSGQGFLGYEQYF.

CDR3 residues: CAISEAGNGDEQYF. As DNA, the CDR3 is TGTGCCATCAGTGAGGCAGGAAACGGCGACGAGCAGTACTTC. The gene calls are TRBV10-3 and TRBJ2-7, with D hard to call. V was shortened by 2 bases and J by 5 bases, with 13 bases between the two germline ends. Germline V CDR1 and CDR2: ENHRY, SYGVKD. The length of the CDR3 is 14 residues.

The gene calls are TRBV6-5 and TRBJ1-3; 7 bases match TRBD1. CDR1 MNHEY and CDR2 SVGAGI come from the germline V gene. J lost 0 bases, V lost 6 bases, and 5 bases had no gene match. The CDR3 totals 15 residues. In nucleotides, the CDR3 is TGTGCCAGCAGACAGGGGCTCAGCTCTGGAAACACCATATATTTT. Its translation: CASRQGLSSGNTIYF.

The chain is built from TRBV7-9 and TRBJ1-1, with D unclear. The CDR3 is made up of 11 amino acids. The germline V and J ends were trimmed by 7 bases and 5 bases, with 8 bases remaining between them. CDR1 and CDR2 (germline): SEHNR, FQNEAQ (reference sequence). Here the CDR3 DNA reads TGTGCCAGCATCCGGGGAACTGAAGCTTTCTTT. Its translation is CASIRGTEAFF.

V is TRBV11-3 and J is TRBJ1-5; D might be TRBD1 (5 bases). The CDR3 has 16 amino acids. The V end was cut by 1 base, the J end by 0 bases, with 10 bases between. Per the germline V gene, CDR1 is SGHNT and CDR2 is YENEEA. The chain's CDR3 is CASSLGTHLSNQPQHF. CDR3 coding DNA: TGTGCCAGCAGCTTAGGGACACACCTTAGCAATCAGCCCCAGCATTTT.

This rearrangement joins TRBV28 to TRBJ1-5; TRBD1 aligns across 7 bases. CDR3 length: 14 residues. V shed 5 bases, J shed 5 bases, and the junction held 6 bases outside the gene matches. CDR1 is MDHEN and CDR2 is SYDVKM in the germline V gene. CDR3 amino acids: CASSLPTGHQPQHF. In DNA form, the CDR3 reads TGTGCCAGCAGTCTTCCGACAGGGCATCAGCCCCAGCATTTT.

This clone is a singleton in its sample. Its ends do not fully match the called genes, so a read error is possible. Other DNA variants within this sample encode the same CDR3. The chain has TRBV30 and TRBJ1-4; D might be TRBD1 (5 bases). The CDR3 has 14 amino acids. Germline V lookup: CDR1 GTSNPN, CDR2 SVGIG (reference sequence). The CDR3 DNA is TGCGCCTGGAGAACAGGCCCAGGGAAGGAAAAACTGTTTTTT. This encodes CAWRTGPGKEKLFF.

The chain couples TRBV11-2 to TRBJ2-1, with D perhaps matching TRBD1 (6 bases). Trimming pared 4 bases from V and 1 base from J, leaving 11 bases between. CDR1 and CDR2 (germline): SGHAT, FQNNGV. This CDR3 region has 15 residues. CDR3 bases: TGTGCCAGCAGCTCCGCGAGGGGGTCCTACAATGAGCAGTTCTTC. The encoded protein is CASSSARGSYNEQFF.

This clone was detected many times. The genes are TRBV7-6 and TRBJ2-7; 7 bases match TRBD1. This CDR3 has 15 amino acids. CDR1 and CDR2 from the germline V gene are SGHVS and FNYEAQ. Trimming at V came to 1 base and at J to 6 bases, leaving 9 bases not matched to a gene. CDR3: CASSLGTGGRSEQYF. CDR3 sequence (DNA): TGTGCCAGCAGCTTAGGGACAGGTGGGCGTAGCGAGCAGTACTTC. The entire variable domain, with the rest obtained from reference TRBV7-6 and TRBJ2-7, is as follows: GAGVSQSPRYKVTKRGQDVALRCDPISGHVSLYWYRQALGQGPEFLTYFNYEAQQDKSGLPNDRFSAERPEGSISTLTIQRTEQRDSAMYRCASSLGTGGRSEQYFGPGTRLTVT.

This sequence joins TRBV2 and TRBJ2-1; possible D gene TRBD1, 6 bases. CDR1 and CDR2 (germline): SNHLY, FYNNEI. The CDR3 length is 15 residues. The V gene lost 0 bases and the J gene lost 5 bases, with 11 bases spanning the gap. The CDR3 coding sequence is TGTGCCAGCAGTGAAGCCCGAGCAGGGGACAATGAGCAGTTCTTC. Amino acid sequence: CASSEARAGDNEQFF.

The chain has TRBV10-2 and TRBJ1-2; D not resolved. The CDR3 sequence is 14 residues long. Trimming left V 3 bases short and J 0 bases short, with 8 bases between. CDR1 is WSHSY, CDR2 SAAADI, per germline. The CDR3 protein is CASSETATNYGYTF. In DNA form, the CDR3 reads TGCGCCAGCAGTGAAACAGCTACTAACTATGGCTACACCTTC.

The chain recombines TRBV7-9 with TRBJ1-2, with 10 bases aligning to TRBD1. CDR3 length: 16 amino acids. Germline assignment: CDR1 SEHNR and CDR2 FQNEAQ (reference sequence). V shed 3 bases, J shed 8 bases, and the junction held 12 bases outside the gene matches. CDR3 DNA: TGTGCCAGCAGCTTGACAGGGGGCGTGGGAGCTGGAGGCTACACCTTC. Residues: CASSLTGGVGAGGYTF.

This chain uses TRBV11-2 with TRBJ1-5; 7 bases fit TRBD1. Germline CDR1 is SGHAT and CDR2 is FQNNGV. Losses at the gene ends were 6 bases for V and 4 bases for J; bases not matched to a gene: 6. The CDR3 contains 14 residues. As DNA, the CDR3 is TGTGCCAGCAGTTCGGGACAGCCAAATCAGCCCCAGCATTTT. This encodes CASSSGQPNQPQHF.

This chain connects TRBV4-3 to TRBJ2-7; TRBD1 is a possible D gene (6 bases). V was shortened by 1 base and J by 4 bases, with 11 bases between the two germline ends. Germline V lookup: CDR1 LGHNA, CDR2 YSLEER. CDR3 length: 14 amino acids. The CDR3 here is CASSQGQAAYEQYF. CDR3 in DNA: TGCGCCAGCAGCCAAGGACAGGCCGCGTACGAGCAGTACTTC.

The rearrangement links TRBV7-9 to TRBJ1-1, with 7 bases fitting TRBD1. The CDR3 spans 12 residues. V shed 5 bases, J shed 11 bases, and the junction held 8 bases outside the gene matches. The germline CDR1 and CDR2 sequences are SEHNR and FQNEAQ (reference sequence). This CDR3 reads CASSPTGYLAFF. CDR3 bases: TGTGCCAGCAGCCCGACAGGGTATTTGGCTTTCTTT.

The chain is built from TRBV10-3 and TRBJ2-2; D is perhaps TRBD2 (5 bases). This CDR3 has 15 residues. V was clipped by 6 bases and J by 6 bases, with 17 bases between them. From germline, CDR1 is ENHRY and CDR2 SYGVKD. CDR3 region: CAISRDFVGAGELFF. CDR3 nucleotide sequence: TGTGCCATCAGCCGGGATTTTGTCGGCGCCGGGGAGCTGTTTTTT.

This sequence joins TRBV23-1 and TRBJ2-7; D gene unclear. TRBV23-1 is flagged as an ORF with uncertain function. CDR3 length equals 14 residues. V lost 1 base and J lost 3, with 10 bases in between. The CDR3: CASSQWYSHYEQYF. The CDR3 nucleotides read TGCGCCAGCAGTCAATGGTACAGTCACTACGAGCAGTACTTC.

J is TRBJ1-2 and V is TRBV4-3, with 7 bases matching TRBD1. The CDR3 spans 15 residues. CDR1 and CDR2 (germline): LGHNA, YSLEER. V was pared by 4 bases and J by 2 bases, with 7 bases of the junction left unmatched. CDR3 sequence reads: CASSPYLTGNYGYTF. As DNA, the CDR3 is TGCGCCAGCAGCCCCTACCTGACAGGGAACTATGGCTACACCTTC.

The V and J genes are TRBV25-1 and TRBJ1-2; D might be TRBD1 (6 bases). Germline lookup yields CDR1 MGHDK and CDR2 SYGVNS. Trimming stripped 4 bases from V and 4 bases from J, with 13 bases between. The CDR3 has 14 amino acids. In nucleotides, the CDR3 is TGTGCCAGCAGTGGATCCGGACAGATCTATGGCTACACCTTC. This gives the protein CASSGSGQIYGYTF.

The rearrangement joins TRBV4-3 to TRBJ2-3; 10 nucleotides match TRBD2. Germline assignment: CDR1 LGHNA and CDR2 YSLEER. The J segment lost 3 bases and the V segment lost 0 bases, leaving 6 bases of the junction unmatched. The CDR3 is made up of 17 amino acids. This chain's CDR3 is CASSQDRAGGVTDTQYF. The CDR3 nucleotides are TGCGCCAGCAGCCAAGATCGAGCGGGGGGGGTGACAGATACGCAGTATTTT.

The chain recombines TRBV9 with TRBJ2-1; D is uncertain. V lost 0 bases and J lost 0, with 4 bases in between. The CDR3 is 14 residues long. Germline-derived CDR1 and CDR2 are SGDLS and YYNGEE. CDR3 DNA: TGTGCCAGCAGCGTAGCGGGCTCCTACAATGAGCAGTTCTTC. Encoded protein: CASSVAGSYNEQFF. Full variable domain (rest looked up from reference TRBV9 and TRBJ2-1): DSGVTQTPKHLITATGQRVTLRCSPRSGDLSVYWYQQSLDQGLQFLIQYYNGEERAKGNILERFSAQQFPDLHSELNLSSLELGDSALYFCASSVAGSYNEQFFGPGTRLTVL.

This clone appeared a few times. The gene calls are TRBV9 and TRBJ1-2, with D possibly being TRBD1 (5 bases). The CDR3 covers 14 residues. With 0 bases removed from V and 3 bases from J, the gap between germline ends came to 9 bases. Germline CDR1 SGDLS, CDR2 YYNGEE. The CDR3 DNA follows: TGTGCCAGCAGCGTAGGCAGGGCTGACTATGGCTACACCTTC. This sequence encodes CASSVGRADYGYTF.

This clone was seen more than once but under ten times. V usage is TRBV10-2 and J usage is TRBJ2-2, with 7 bases lining up with TRBD1. In germline, CDR1 is WSHSY, CDR2 SAAADI. The CDR3 covers 15 residues. V shed 6 bases and J 4 bases; nucleotides not matched to a gene: 8. The CDR3 reads CASSRQGSGTGELFF. CDR3 nucleotide sequence: TGCGCCAGCAGCCGACAGGGATCGGGCACCGGGGAGCTGTTTTTT.

The chain has TRBV18 and TRBJ2-1; 9 nucleotides line up with TRBD1. The V segment lost 3 bases and the J segment 7 bases; nucleotides outside the gene matches: 16. The CDR3 contains 18 residues. Germline V gives CDR1 KGHSH, CDR2 LQKENI. CDR3 sequence (DNA): TGTGCCAGCTCACCGACTATCGGCCGGGACAGGGCTGGGAATGAGCAGTTCTTC. The encoded protein is CASSPTIGRDRAGNEQFF.

About this clone itself: The junction shows a germline mismatch at one end, possibly a read error. V usage is TRBV7-7 and J usage is TRBJ2-1; 8 nucleotides line up with TRBD1. The CDR3 loop spans 14 amino acids. From germline, CDR1 is SSHAT and CDR2 FNYEAQ (reference sequence). CDR3 protein: CASSLAGGGNEQFF. The DNA for the CDR3 is TGTGCTAGCAGCTTAGCAGGGGGCGGGAATGAGCAGTTCTTC.

This rearrangement joins TRBV7-9 to TRBJ2-7; the D is unclear. Germline assignment: CDR1 SEHNR and CDR2 FQNEAQ (reference sequence). Trimming stripped 4 bases from V and 1 base from J, with 8 bases between. The CDR3 consists of 13 residues. The DNA for the CDR3 is TGTGCCAGCAGCTGGTACAGATCCTACGAGCAGTACTTC. Encoded protein: CASSWYRSYEQYF.

Here the CDR3 DNA reads TGTGCCAGCAGCTTTCTGAACACCGGGGAGCTGTTTTTT. Encoded protein: CASSFLNTGELFF. V and J are TRBV7-9 and TRBJ2-2; no reliable D call. This CDR3 comprises 13 residues. Germline-derived CDR1 and CDR2 are SEHNR and FQNEAQ (reference sequence). V lost 3 bases, J lost 1 base, and 3 bases lay in between.